Below, one TCR beta chain is given with its context. The record originates from a study of blood T cell repertoires in COVID-19. Study-wide context: Sites across the United States, Italy and Spain contributed samples from acute and convalescent COVID-19. In each case, the material was cDNA or gDNA derived from T cells, B-cell-depleted T cells, or PBMCs.

This table comes from immunoSEQ multiplex PCR, and its TCRdb copy is limited to in-frame clones, with some not included. The top ten clones hold roughly 7% of a sample with 68,000 or so clones, around nine tenths of them seen once. Trimming pared 1 base from V and 4 bases from J, leaving 8 bases between. The CDR3 extends over 15 amino acids. Germline assignment: CDR1 SEHNR and CDR2 FQNEAQ (reference sequence). This sequence originates from a man in his fifties with active COVID-19. Sequencing used peripheral blood. This sequence joins TRBV7-9 and TRBJ1-6; D might be TRBD1 (5 bases). CDR3 protein: CASSLVQGYNSPLHF. Here the CDR3 DNA reads TGTGCCAGCAGCTTAGTCCAGGGTTATAATTCACCCCTCCACTTT.